What follows describes a single T cell receptor beta chain. The data were obtained in a study of T cell changes during pregnancy in multiple sclerosis. The V gene end was trimmed by 6 bases and the J gene end by 5 bases; junction bases not matched to a gene: 6. The CDR3 consists of 13 residues. From germline, CDR1 is MDHEN and CDR2 SYDVKM. Assay: immunoSEQ multiplex PCR; the TCRdb copy retains only in-frame clones and omits some. The data hold tens of thousands of clones, with around 94% observed a single time. This sample comprised CD4+ T cells from peripheral blood mononuclear cells, obtained before pregnancy. The source of this sequence is a female donor with multiple sclerosis, enrolled in a pregnancy study. This chain links TRBV28 with TRBJ1-2; the match to TRBD1 covers 7 bases. CDR3 DNA: TGTGCCAGCAGCACTACAGGGGCGTATGGCTACACCTTC. Its protein product is CASSTTGAYGYTF.